This T cell receptor beta chain derives from a study of CD4 T cells in relation to SARS-CoV-2 and coronaviruses. Study in general: After roughly 11 days of antigen culture, PBMC TCR beta CDR3s were sequenced.

The germline V gene has CDR1 LNHDA and CDR2 SQIVND (reference sequence). There are 14 residues in the CDR3. V lost 6 bases, J lost 0 bases, and 8 bases lay in between. The study, taken as a whole, reports: Samples before the pandemic and after infection were not matched within any donor.

This clone was observed a handful of times. What it binds is unknown. Sequenced by immunoSEQ multiplex PCR; TCRdb stores in-frame clones only, minus some. The sample has around 24,000 clones; 76% are singletons. Before the COVID-19 pandemic, during about 2010-2018, CD4+ T cells were taken from unexposed donors. Isolation of CD4+ T cells took place after approximately 11 days in culture. Cells permitting, SARS-CoV-2 S/N and four cold-coronavirus spikes were tested on unexposed-donor CD4+ T cells. Each well had approximately 2.2 million PBMCs in approximately 5% human AB serum with IL-2. Sequencing input: CD4+ T cells from PBMCs, cultured in vitro. This receptor was taken from a human donor in good health. The chain joins TRBV19 to TRBJ2-2; D is uncertain. CDR3 DNA: TGTGCCAGTAGACAGAGTGCGAACACCGGGGAGCTGTTTTTT. Translation: CASRQSANTGELFF.